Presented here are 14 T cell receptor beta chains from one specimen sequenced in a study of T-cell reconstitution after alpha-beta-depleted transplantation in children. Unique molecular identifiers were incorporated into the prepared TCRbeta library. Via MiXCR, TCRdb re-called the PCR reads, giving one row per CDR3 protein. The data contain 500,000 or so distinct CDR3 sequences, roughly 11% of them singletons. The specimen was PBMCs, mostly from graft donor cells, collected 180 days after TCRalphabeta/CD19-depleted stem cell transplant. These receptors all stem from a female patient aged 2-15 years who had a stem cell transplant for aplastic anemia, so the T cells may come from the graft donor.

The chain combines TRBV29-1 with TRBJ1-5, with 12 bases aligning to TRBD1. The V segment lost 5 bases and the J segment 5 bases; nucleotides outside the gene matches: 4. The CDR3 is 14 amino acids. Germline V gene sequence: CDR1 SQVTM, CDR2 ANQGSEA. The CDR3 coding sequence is TGCAGCGTTAGGGACAGGGGGCCGGATCAGCCCCAGCATTTT. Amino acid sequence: CSVRDRGPDQPQHF.

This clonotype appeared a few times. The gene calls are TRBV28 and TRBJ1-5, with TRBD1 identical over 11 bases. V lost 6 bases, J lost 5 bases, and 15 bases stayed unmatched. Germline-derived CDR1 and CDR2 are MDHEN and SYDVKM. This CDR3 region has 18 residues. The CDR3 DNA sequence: TGTGCCAGCAGCCCCGACCGTTCAATGGACAGGGGGCATCAGCCCCAGCATTTT. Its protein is CASSPDRSMDRGHQPQHF.

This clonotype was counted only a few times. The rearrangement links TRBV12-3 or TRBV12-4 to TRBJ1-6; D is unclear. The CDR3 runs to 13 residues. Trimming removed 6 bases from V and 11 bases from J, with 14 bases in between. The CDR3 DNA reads TGTGCCAGCAGCCAAACAGTCACCGCACCCCTCCACTTT. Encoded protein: CASSQTVTAPLHF.

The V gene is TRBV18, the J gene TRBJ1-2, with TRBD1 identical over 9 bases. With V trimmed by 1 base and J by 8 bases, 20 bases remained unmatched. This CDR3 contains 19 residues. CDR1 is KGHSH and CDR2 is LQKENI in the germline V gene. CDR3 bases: TGTGCCAGCTCACCACGGGACAGGGTCGCGATTGACCATTTCGAGGGCTACACCTTC. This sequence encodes CASSPRDRVAIDHFEGYTF.

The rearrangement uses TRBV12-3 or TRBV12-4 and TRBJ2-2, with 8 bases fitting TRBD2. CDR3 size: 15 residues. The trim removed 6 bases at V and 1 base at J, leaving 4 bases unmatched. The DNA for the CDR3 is TGTGCCAGCAGCCGTAGCGGGATGAACACCGGGGAGCTGTTTTTT. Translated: CASSRSGMNTGELFF.

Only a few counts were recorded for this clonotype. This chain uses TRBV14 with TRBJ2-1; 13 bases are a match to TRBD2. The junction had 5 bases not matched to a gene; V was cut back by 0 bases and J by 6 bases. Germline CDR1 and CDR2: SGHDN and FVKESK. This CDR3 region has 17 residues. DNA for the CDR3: TGTGCCAGCAGCCAAGAAAGAGGACTAGCGGGAGCCAATGAGCAGTTCTTC. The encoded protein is CASSQERGLAGANEQFF.

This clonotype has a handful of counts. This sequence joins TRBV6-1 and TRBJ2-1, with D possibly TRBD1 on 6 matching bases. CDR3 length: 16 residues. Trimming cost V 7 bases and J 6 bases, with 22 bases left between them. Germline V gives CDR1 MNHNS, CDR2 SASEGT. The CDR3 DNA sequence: TGTGCCAGCACAAGAGGACCGGGACAATGGAGCAATGAGCAGTTCTTC. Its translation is CASTRGPGQWSNEQFF.

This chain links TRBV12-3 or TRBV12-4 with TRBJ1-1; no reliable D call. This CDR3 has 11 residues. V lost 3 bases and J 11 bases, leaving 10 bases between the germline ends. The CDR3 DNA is TGTGCCAGCAGTTTTAGAATAGACGCTTTCTTT. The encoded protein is CASSFRIDAFF.

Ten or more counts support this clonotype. The CDR3 region is CATSRDEGSQETQYF. CDR3 nucleotide sequence: TGTGCCACCAGCAGAGATGAGGGCAGCCAAGAGACCCAGTACTTC. This rearrangement joins TRBV15 to TRBJ2-5; tentatively, D is TRBD2 (5 bases). Germline V gene data show CDR1 as LNHNV and CDR2 as YYDKDF (reference sequence). The ends were cut back, 0 bases at V and 1 base at J, with 9 bases in the middle. CDR3 size: 15 residues.

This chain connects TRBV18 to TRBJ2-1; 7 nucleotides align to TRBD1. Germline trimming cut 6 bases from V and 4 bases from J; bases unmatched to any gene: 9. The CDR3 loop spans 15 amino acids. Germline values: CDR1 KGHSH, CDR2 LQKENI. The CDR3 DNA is TGTGCCAGCTCGGCAGGGACAGCCCTTTACAATGAGCAGTTCTTC. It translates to CASSAGTALYNEQFF.

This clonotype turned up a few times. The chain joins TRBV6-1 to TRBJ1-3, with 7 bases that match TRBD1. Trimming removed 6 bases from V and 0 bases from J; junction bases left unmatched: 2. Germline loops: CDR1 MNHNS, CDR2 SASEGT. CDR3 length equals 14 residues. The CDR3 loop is CASSRQGSGNTIYF. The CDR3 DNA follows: TGTGCCAGCAGCCGACAGGGCTCTGGAAACACCATATATTTT.

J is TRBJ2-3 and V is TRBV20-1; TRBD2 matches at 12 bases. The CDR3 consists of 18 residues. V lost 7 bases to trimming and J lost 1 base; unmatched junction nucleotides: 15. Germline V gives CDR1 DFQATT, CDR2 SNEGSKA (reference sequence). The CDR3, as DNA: TGCAGTGGTCCGAAGGCTAGCGGGGGGGCATCGGGCACAGATACGCAGTATTTT. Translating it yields CSGPKASGGASGTDTQYF.

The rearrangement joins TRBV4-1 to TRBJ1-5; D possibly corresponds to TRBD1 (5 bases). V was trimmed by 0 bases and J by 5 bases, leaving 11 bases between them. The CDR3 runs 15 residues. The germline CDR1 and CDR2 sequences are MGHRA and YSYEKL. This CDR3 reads CASSQDVQGDQPQHF. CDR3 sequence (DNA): TGCGCCAGCAGCCAAGATGTCCAGGGCGATCAGCCCCAGCATTTT.

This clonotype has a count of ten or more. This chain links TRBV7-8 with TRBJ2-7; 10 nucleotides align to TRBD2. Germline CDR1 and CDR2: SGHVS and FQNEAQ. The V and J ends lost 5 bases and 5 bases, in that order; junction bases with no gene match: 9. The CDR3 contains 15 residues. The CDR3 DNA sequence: TGTGCCAGCAGCGCTACTAGCGGGAACAACCACGAGCAGTACTTC. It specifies CASSATSGNNHEQYF.